The clone carrying this T cell receptor (beta chain) was detected many times. The antigen remains unidentified. The sample originates from a study of identical twins. Study-level findings and limits: The study based its conclusions on cross-sectional statistical analysis and did not follow the same donors. Alpha sequences out of frame and shared by twins had excess low generation probability. While abundant cord blood beta clonotypes carried fewer insertions, memory repertoires showed no such pattern.

Unique molecular identifiers were present on cDNA, and template switching added a universal primer site. TCRdb reprocessed the 5' RACE reads via MiXCR and lists one record per CDR3 protein. The sample includes 690,000 or so distinct CDR3 sequences, over 5% seen only once; the top ten take roughly 2%. V lost 7 bases and J lost 7; bases outside the gene matches: 7. Germline V gene sequence: CDR1 MNHEY, CDR2 SVGEGT. CDR3 length: 14 amino acids. V and J are TRBV6-2 or TRBV6-3 and TRBJ2-1; 10 bases align to TRBD2. Sequencing was done on a sample of naive T cells sorted from blood. The TCR originated in a man aged 18 to 35 in good health. CDR3: CASTTGTSANEQFF. Written as DNA, the CDR3 is TGTGCCAGCACTACCGGGACTAGCGCGAATGAGCAGTTCTTC.